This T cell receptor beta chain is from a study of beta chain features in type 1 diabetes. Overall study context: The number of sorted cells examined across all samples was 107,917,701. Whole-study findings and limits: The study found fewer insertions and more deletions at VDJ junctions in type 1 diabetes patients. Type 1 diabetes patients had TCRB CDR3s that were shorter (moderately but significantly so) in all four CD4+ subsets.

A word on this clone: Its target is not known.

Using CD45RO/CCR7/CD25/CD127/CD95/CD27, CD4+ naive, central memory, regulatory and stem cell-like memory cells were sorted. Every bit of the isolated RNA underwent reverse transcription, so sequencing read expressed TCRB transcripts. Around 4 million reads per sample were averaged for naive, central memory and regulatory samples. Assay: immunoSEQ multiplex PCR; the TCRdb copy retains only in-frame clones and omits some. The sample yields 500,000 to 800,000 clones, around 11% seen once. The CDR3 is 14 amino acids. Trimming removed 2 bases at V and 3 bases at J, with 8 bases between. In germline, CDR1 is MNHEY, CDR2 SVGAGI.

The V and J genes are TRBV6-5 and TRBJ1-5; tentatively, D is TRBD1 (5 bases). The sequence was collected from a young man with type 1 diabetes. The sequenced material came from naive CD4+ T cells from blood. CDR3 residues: CASSYGGANQPQHF. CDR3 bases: TGTGCCAGCAGTTACGGGGGAGCCAATCAGCCCCAGCATTTT.